Reported below is one T cell receptor beta chain. Which antigen it targets is not known. Per-base qualities were not stored, and no clone one base away is much larger. TCRbeta CDR3 regions were amplified from genomic DNA by means of the immunoSEQ Assay, a bias-controlled multiplex PCR. The authors' analysis ran thus. Within the assay, amplification of reference gene primers was used to estimate how many nucleated cells each sample contained. Sequence reads were collapsed and filtered to measure the absolute abundance of every unique TCRbeta CDR3 rearrangement. For each sample, productive Simpson clonality was calculated as the square root of Simpson's diversity index over productive rearrangements. TCRdb's version of the immuneACCESS table is confined to in-frame rearrangements and falls short of the full clone set. An unresolved V gene accounts for under half of the shortfall where checked; the remainder is of unknown origin. V and J calls plus clone size are reproduced from that table; the DNA served to infer D and trimming. The sample table shows 150,000 to 200,000 clones, and about 77% are seen once. The ten largest clones capture about a sixth of the sample.

This sample stems from a study of blood T cell repertoires in COVID-19 (dated by TCRdb to the early 2020s). Notes on the research overall: The collaborator samples originated in the United States, Italy and Spain and spanned the acute and convalescent phases of COVID-19. The material from the prospective study consisted of cDNA or gDNA derived from T cells, B-cell-depleted T cells, or PBMCs. Subjects who had been exposed to COVID-19, were actively infected with it, or had recovered from it provided the deeply sampled blood TCRbeta repertoires that made up the dataset. The repertoires were released in a freely available public database intended as a resource for research on the immune response to SARS-CoV-2. The samples were drawn from the first 160 participants of the ongoing ImmuneRACE study and from 1,200 or so subjects provided by 6 global collaborators. Nearly every sample came with metadata listing a de-identified subject ID, COVID-19 status, age in years and sex. Where HLA class I and class II types were available, the types were taken from metadata supplied by the sample provider, not from assay-based typing. General findings and caveats noted by the study authors: How much clinical and demographic metadata was included differed by source and by participant, and the metadata was provided uncurated.

Participants in the prospective study were enrolled through a virtual design, were aged roughly 18 to 95 years, and lived in approximately 25 United States geographic areas. Cohort assignment in the prospective study relied on participant-reported clinical history from a screening survey and a study questionnaire. Each participant in the prospective study had whole blood, serum and a nasopharyngeal or oropharyngeal swab collected by mobile phlebotomists. Participants in the prospective study had the option to provide additional blood draws and questionnaires over a 2-month period. Blood samples from the prospective study were shipped frozen or at room temperature prior to DNA extraction. The source of this sequence is a woman between 50 and 59 years old with acute COVID-19. The specimen sequenced was PBMCs or T cells enriched from blood (not recorded which).

This receptor carries the CDR3 CASSYSSISGGEGYTF. The nucleotide sequence is given as TGTGCCAGCAGTTACTCGTCAATTTCGGGGGGGGAGGGCTACACCTTC. The sequence links TRBV6-5 to TRBJ1-2; TRBD1 is perhaps the D gene, given 5 matching bases. V lost 0 bases and J lost 8 bases; the stretch between them is 19 bases long. Including cysteine and phenylalanine, the CDR3 has 16 amino acids. Just CDR3 DNA is preserved here, 48 bases in frame from base 1. The germline V gene supplies CDR1 MNHEY and CDR2 SVGAGI.